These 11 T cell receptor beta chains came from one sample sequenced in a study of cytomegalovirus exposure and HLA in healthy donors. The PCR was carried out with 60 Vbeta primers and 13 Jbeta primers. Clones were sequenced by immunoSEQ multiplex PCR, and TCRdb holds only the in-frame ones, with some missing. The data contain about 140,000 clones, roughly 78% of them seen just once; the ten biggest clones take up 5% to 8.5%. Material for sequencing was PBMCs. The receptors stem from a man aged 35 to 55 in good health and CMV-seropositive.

CDR3 in amino acids: CASRSLGLAGPSNPREKFF. The CDR3 DNA is TGTGCCAGCAGATCCCTGGGGCTAGCGGGACCCTCAAACCCAAGGGAGAAGTTCTTC. The chain employs TRBV27 and TRBJ2-1, with 9 bases lining up with TRBD2. V lost 6 bases to trimming and J lost 14 bases; unmatched junction nucleotides: 29. Germline CDR1 reads MNHEY; CDR2 reads SMNVEV (reference sequence). The CDR3 runs to 19 residues.

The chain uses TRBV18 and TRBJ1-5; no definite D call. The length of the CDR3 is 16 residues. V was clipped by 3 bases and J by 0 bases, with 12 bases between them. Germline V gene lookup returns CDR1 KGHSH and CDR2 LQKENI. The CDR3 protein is CASSPSDGDSNQPQHF. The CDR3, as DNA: TGTGCCAGCTCACCTTCGGACGGGGATAGCAATCAGCCCCAGCATTTT.

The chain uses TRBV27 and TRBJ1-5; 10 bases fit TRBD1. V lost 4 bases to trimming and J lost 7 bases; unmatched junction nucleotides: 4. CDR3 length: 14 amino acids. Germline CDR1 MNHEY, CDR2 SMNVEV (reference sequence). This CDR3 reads CASSWDRGGQPQHF. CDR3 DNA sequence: TGTGCCAGCAGTTGGGACAGGGGCGGCCAGCCCCAGCATTTT.

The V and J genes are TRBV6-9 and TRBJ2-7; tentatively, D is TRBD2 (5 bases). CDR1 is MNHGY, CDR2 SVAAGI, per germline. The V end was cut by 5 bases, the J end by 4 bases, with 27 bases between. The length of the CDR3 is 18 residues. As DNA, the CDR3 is TGTGCCAGCAGTCTCCCGAGGGATAGGGAAAAAATTTTTTACGAGCAGTACTTC. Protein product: CASSLPRDREKIFYEQYF.

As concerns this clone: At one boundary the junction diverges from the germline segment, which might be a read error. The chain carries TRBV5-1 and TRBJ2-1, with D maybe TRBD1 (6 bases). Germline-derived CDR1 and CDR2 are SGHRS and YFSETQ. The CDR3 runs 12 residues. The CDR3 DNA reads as TGCGCCAGCCGAGACGAGGGGGAGAGCCGACTCTTC. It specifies CASRDEGESRLF.

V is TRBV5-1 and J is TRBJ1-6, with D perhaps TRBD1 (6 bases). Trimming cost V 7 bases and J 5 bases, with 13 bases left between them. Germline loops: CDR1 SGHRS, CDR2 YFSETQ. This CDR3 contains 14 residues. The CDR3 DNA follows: TGCGCCAGCTGCGGGGGCGATAATAATTCACCCCTCCACTTT. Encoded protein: CASCGGDNNSPLHF.

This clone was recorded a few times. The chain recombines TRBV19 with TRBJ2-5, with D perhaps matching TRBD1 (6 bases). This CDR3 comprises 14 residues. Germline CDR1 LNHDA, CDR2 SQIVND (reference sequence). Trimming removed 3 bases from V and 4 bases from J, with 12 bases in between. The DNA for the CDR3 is TGTGCCAGTAGTATCGACAGGTCAAGAGAGACCCAGTACTTC. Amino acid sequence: CASSIDRSRETQYF.

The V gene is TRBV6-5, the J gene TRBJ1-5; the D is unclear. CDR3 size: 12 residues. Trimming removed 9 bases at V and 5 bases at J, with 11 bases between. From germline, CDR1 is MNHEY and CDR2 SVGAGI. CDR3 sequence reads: CASGPGHQPQHF. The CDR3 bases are TGTGCCAGTGGCCCTGGTCATCAGCCCCAGCATTTT.

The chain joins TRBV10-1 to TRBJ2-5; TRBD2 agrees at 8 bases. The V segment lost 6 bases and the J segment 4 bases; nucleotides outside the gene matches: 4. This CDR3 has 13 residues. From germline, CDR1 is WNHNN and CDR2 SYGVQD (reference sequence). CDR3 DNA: TGCGCCAGCAGCGGGGGGGAGAGAGAGACCCAGTACTTC. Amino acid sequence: CASSGGERETQYF.

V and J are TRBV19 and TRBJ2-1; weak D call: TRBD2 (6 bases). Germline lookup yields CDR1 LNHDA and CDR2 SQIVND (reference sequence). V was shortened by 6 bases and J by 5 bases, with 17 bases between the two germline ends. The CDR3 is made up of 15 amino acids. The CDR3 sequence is CASSPDYGWDNEQFF. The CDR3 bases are TGTGCCAGTAGCCCGGACTATGGTTGGGACAATGAGCAGTTCTTC.

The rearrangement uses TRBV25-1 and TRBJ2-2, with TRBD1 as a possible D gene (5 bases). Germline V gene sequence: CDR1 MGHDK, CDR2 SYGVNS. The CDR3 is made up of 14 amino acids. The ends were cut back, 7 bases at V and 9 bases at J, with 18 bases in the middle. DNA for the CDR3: TGTGCCAGCACCGCAGGGCTCGCGGACCGGGAGCTGTTTTTT. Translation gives CASTAGLADRELFF.